Below, one T cell receptor beta chain is given with its context. TCRdb's table, derived via immunoSEQ multiplex PCR, lists solely in-frame clones and lacks some. The table shows a few million clones, with around 94% occurring only once. CDR3 length equals 16 residues. Per germline, CDR1 MGHRA and CDR2 YSYEKL. Trimming took off 1 base at V and 0 bases at J, with 11 bases between the two ends. The entry originates in a study of shared clonotypes between healthy human individuals. The sequence came from a man younger than 35 in good health. The chain joins TRBV4-1 to TRBJ2-3; D might be TRBD1 (6 bases). What was sequenced was naive CD4+ T cells sorted from blood. Subset noted: CD45RA+ positively selected. The CDR3 DNA reads TGCGCCAGCAGCCAAGTATCAGGGGCTAGCACAGATACGCAGTATTTT. This gives the protein CASSQVSGASTDTQYF.